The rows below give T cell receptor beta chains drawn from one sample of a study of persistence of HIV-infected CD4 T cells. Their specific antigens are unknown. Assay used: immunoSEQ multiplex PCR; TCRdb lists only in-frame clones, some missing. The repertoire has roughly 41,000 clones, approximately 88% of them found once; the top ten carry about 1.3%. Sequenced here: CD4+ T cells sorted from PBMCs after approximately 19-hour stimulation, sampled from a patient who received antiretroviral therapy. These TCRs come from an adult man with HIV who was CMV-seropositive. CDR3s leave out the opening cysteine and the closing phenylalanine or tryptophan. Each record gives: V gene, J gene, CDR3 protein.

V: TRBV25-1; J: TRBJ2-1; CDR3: ASSESGRVRKVEQF
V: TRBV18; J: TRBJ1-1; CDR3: ASSPRSAAAF
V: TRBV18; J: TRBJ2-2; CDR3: ASSPPLFAMWNGDTGELF
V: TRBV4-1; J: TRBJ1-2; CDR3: ASSQAGRSYGYT
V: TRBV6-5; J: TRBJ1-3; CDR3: ATNPPGAENTIY
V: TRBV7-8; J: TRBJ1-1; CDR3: ASSLMVTTGGLNTEAF
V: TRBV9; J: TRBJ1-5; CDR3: ASSVDPLDQPQH
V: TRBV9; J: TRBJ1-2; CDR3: ASSASRGATYGYT
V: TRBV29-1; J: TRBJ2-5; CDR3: SVEGQIQETQY
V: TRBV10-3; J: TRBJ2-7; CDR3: AISREGTGEHEQY
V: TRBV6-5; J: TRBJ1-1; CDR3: ASSYGAGGNTEAF
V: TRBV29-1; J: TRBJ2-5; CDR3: SVRQGFYETQY
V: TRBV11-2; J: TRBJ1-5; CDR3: ASSLGGDSRQPQH
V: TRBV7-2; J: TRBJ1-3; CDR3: ASSSGTGGFRPSGNTIY
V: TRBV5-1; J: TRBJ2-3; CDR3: ASTRTGGSGDTQY
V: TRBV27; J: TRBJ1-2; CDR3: ASSLSGWDGYT
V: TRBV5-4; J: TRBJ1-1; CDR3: ASSPGGRDTEAF
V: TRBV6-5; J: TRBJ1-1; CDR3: ASSYDGQPNTEAF
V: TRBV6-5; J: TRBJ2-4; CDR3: ASREGGAKNIQY
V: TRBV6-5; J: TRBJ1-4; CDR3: ASSIKTALQKLF
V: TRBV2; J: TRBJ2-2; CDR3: ASSKTGGAIGELF
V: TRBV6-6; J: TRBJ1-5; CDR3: ASNKGQAMVQPQH
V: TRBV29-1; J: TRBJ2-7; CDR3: SVAGHINSYEQY
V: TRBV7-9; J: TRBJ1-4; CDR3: ASSPWTAQTNEKLF